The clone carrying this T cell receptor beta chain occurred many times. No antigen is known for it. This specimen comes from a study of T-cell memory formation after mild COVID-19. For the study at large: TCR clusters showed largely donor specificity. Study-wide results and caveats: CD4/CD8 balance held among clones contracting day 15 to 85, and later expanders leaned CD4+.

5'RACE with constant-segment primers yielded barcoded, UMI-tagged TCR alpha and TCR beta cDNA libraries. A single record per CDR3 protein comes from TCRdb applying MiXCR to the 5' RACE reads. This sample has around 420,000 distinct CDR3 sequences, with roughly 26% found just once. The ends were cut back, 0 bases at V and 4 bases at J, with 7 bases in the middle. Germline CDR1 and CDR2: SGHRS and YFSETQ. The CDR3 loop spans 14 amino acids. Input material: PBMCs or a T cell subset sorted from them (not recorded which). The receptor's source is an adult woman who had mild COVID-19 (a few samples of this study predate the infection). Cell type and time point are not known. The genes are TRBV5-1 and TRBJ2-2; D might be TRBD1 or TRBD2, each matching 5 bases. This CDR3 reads CASSLGDGTGELFF. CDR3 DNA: TGCGCCAGCAGCTTGGGGGACGGCACCGGGGAGCTGTTTTTT.